Below, one T cell receptor (beta chain) is given with its context. The sample is drawn from a study of blood T cell repertoires in COVID-19. CDR3 length: 14 residues. CDR1 MNHEY and CDR2 SMNVEV come from the germline V gene (reference sequence). Trimming took off 3 bases at V and 7 bases at J, with 12 bases between the two ends. The assay was immunoSEQ multiplex PCR, and TCRdb's table has in-frame clones only and misses some. The sample has 180,000 or so clones, roughly 79% seen once; the top ten hold roughly 6.9%. Source material: peripheral blood. V is TRBV27 and J is TRBJ1-4, with D maybe TRBD1 (6 bases). This clonotype originated in a human donor with acute or convalescent COVID-19. The donor label of this sample is uncertain. The CDR3 loop reads CASSFSTRGEKLFF. CDR3 DNA sequence: TGTGCCAGCAGTTTTTCCACCAGGGGTGAAAAACTGTTTTTT. Full variable domain (remainder filled in from reference TRBV27 and TRBJ1-4): EAQVTQNPRYLITVTGKKLTVTCSQNMNHEYMSWYRQDPGLGLRQIYYSMNVEVTDKGDVPEGYKVSRKEKRNFPLILESPSPNQTSLYFCASSFSTRGEKLFFGSGTQLSVL.